This T cell receptor (beta chain) was found in a study of T cells in Graves' hyperthyroidism and ophthalmopathy (dated by TCRdb to the late 2010s). Regarding the study in general: Peripheral blood was sampled at the time of initial diagnosis, prior to any treatment. A discovery cohort of roughly 100 patients, about 43 with Graves' ophthalmopathy and 55 to 65 with stable Graves' hyperthyroidism, was used to find distinguishing TCR V-J signatures. An independent validation cohort of some 18 hyperthyroidism patients and more than 15 patients who later progressed to ophthalmopathy tested prospective prediction of ophthalmopathy. For training and testing, the roughly 100 patients in the discovery cohort were randomly divided in a 7:3 ratio. In more than 5 Graves' hyperthyroidism patients, the study also compared T-cell repertoires from thyroid tissue with T-cell repertoires from blood. After blood sampling, hyperthyroidism patients were treated with methimazole at a starting dose of 30 mg daily, and ophthalmopathy patients were treated with high-dose intravenous methylprednisolone. TCR Vbeta CDR3 sequencing of 135 peripheral blood samples (approximately 44 ophthalmopathy, 75 to 80 hyperthyroidism and approximately 17 progressor patients) is reported in the paper.

The CDR3, cysteine through phenylalanine, is 13 amino acids long. Of all the DNA, just the CDR3 is kept, 39 bases in frame from base 1. For CDR1 and CDR2, the germline V gene lists MDHEN and SYDVKM. V and J lose 3 bases and 8 bases, and a span of 11 bases separates them. Stable Graves' hyperthyroidism was defined as no progression to ophthalmopathy during 18 months of follow-up. Hyperthyroidism patients were aged 18 to 65 years and newly diagnosed, with disease duration of less than 2 months. Exclusion was applied to patients with uncontrolled infections, other autoimmune diseases, pregnancy or lactation. Clinical symptoms, serum thyroxine and TRAb, thyroid ultrasound, and orbital computed tomography formed the basis for the diagnoses. PBMCs were isolated from about 9.1 ml of fresh peripheral blood by Ficoll-Paque density gradient centrifugation. Total RNA was extracted using Trizol reagent, and RNA quality was assessed on an Agilent 2100 Bioanalyzer.

Overall results and qualifications from the work: A 13 V-J signature model separated ophthalmopathy from stable hyperthyroidism, with approximately 87% sensitivity and roughly 84% specificity in cross-validation and 80%/75% in testing. In validation, progression to ophthalmopathy was predicted by the model with roughly 71% sensitivity and around 76% specificity, a median of roughly 6 months before onset. Most expanded thyroid clonotypes (frequency above 0.001) were also found in blood, which suggests that blood repertoires may mirror thyroid immune responses. No statistical method was used to fix the sample size in advance, and group allocation was not hidden from the investigators.

The TCR beta CDR3 regions were amplified from RNA transcripts. The TCR CDR3 was subjected to a first round of RT-PCR using the HTBI primer set and the Qiagen OneStep RT-PCR kit. Libraries were constructed in a second round of multiplex PCR, after which size selection and purification were performed. Libraries were sequenced paired-end with 100 bp reads on an Illumina HiSeq2000. As for the authors' bioinformatics: SOAPnuke was used to process the raw data, with reads discarded if the reads contained adapters or uncalled bases, had a mean Phred below 15, or lacked an exact constant-primer or identifier match. High-quality paired reads were merged using COPE v1.2.5, and each unique nucleotide sequence was defined as a clonotype. Clonotypes were aligned to IMGT TRBV, TRBD and TRBJ reference segments using MiTCR v1.1. Analysis was restricted to V-J combinations with a frequency above 0.0001, which covered approximately 99% of repertoires. The TCS score was defined as F50 (clonal expansion) divided by E x V (chaos), with BLOSUM62-based TCRdist calculated between CDR3 peptides within each V-J. Welch's t-statistics and random forest reduced fewer than 550 V-J features to about 13, which were used in a naive Bayes classifier (R e1071). TCRdb applied fastp at Q25 and MiXCR to the public reads, then kept only in-frame beta chains. Merged by CDR3 protein, the rows form single entries marked with the most common genes and DNA. TCRdb assigned the V and J calls; the authors' analysis was not used. The sample data list roughly 740,000 distinct CDR3 sequences, and roughly 15% of these were observed just once. The top ten clonotypes cover around 8% of the sample.

This clonotype showed up many times. Its cognate antigen has yet to be identified. No base qualities exist here, and no much larger clone lies one base off it. This clonotype originated in a man aged 18 to 30 with Graves' hyperthyroidism. Sequencing used blood. Here the chain combines TRBV28 and TRBJ2-1; the D gene is possibly TRBD1 or TRBD2, with 5 bases matching each. The DNA sequence is given as TGTGCCAGCAGTTTGGAGGTCAGGGATGAGCAGTTCTTC. Its translation reads: CASSLEVRDEQFF.